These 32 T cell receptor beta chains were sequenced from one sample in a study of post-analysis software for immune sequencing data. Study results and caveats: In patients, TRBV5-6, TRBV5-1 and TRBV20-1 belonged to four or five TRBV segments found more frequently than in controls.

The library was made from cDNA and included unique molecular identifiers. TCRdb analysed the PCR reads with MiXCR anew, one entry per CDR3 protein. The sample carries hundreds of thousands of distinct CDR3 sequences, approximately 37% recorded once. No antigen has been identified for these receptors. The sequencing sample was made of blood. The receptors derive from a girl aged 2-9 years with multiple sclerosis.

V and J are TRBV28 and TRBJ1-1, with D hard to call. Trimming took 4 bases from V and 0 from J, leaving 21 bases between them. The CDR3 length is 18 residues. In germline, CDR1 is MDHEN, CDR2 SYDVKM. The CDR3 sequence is CASSSLFFSDRLNTEAFF. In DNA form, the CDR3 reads TGTGCCAGCAGTTCACTGTTCTTTTCGGACCGATTGAACACTGAAGCTTTCTTT. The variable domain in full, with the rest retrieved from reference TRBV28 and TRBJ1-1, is DVKVTQSSRYLVKRTGEKVFLECVQDMDHENMFWYRQDPGLGLRLIYFSYDVKMKEKGDIPEGYSVSREKKERFSLILESASTNQTSMYLCASSSLFFSDRLNTEAFFGQGTRLTVV.

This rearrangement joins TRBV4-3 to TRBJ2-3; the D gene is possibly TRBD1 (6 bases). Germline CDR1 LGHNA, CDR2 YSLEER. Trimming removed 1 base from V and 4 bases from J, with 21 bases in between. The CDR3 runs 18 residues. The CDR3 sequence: CASSQVSLGQGRADTQYF. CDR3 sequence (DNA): TGCGCCAGCAGCCAAGTATCTCTGGGACAAGGCCGCGCAGATACGCAGTATTTT.

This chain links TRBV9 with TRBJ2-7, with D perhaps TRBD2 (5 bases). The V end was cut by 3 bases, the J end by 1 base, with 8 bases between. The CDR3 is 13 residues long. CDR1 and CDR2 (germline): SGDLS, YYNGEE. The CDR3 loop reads CASSDTGSYEQYF. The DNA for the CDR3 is TGTGCCAGCAGCGATACGGGATCCTACGAGCAGTACTTC.

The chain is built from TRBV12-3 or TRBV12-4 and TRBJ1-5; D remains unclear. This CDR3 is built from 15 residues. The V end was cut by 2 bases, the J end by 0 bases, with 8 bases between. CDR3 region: CASSLKRYSNQPQHF. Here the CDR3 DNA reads TGTGCCAGCAGTTTAAAGAGGTATAGCAATCAGCCCCAGCATTTT.

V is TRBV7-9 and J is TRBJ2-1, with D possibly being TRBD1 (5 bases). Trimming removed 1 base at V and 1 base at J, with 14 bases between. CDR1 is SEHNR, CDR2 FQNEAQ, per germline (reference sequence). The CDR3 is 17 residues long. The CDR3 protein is CASSLGGQGVSYNEQFF. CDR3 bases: TGTGCCAGCAGCTTAGGAGGCCAGGGTGTTTCCTACAATGAGCAGTTCTTC.

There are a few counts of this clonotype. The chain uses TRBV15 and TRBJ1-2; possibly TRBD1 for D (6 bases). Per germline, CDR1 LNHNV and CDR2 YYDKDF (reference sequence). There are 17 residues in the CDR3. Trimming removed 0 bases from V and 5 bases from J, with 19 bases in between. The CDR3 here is CATSRDRTAGARYGYTF. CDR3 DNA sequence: TGTGCCACCAGCAGAGATCGGACAGCGGGGGCCCGGTATGGCTACACCTTC.

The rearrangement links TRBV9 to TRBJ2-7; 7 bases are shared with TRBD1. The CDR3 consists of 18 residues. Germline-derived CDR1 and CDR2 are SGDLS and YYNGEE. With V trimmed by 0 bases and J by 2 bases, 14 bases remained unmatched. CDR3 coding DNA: TGTGCCAGCAGCGTAGGGCCCCCTTCGGGACAGATTACCTACGAGCAGTACTTC. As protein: CASSVGPPSGQITYEQYF.

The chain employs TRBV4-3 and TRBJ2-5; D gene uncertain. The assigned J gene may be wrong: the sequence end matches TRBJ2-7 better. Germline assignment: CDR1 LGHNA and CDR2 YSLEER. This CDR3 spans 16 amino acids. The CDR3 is CASSQVDPPPRYEQYF. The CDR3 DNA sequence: TGCGCCAGCAGCCAAGTTGACCCTCCGCCTAGGTACGAGCAGTACTTC.

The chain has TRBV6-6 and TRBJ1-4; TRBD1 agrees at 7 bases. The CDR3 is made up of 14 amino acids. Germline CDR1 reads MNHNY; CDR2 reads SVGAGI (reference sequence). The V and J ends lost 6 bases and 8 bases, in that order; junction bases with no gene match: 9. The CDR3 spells CASSRTGPQEKLFF. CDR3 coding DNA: TGTGCCAGCAGCAGGACAGGCCCTCAGGAAAAACTGTTTTTT.

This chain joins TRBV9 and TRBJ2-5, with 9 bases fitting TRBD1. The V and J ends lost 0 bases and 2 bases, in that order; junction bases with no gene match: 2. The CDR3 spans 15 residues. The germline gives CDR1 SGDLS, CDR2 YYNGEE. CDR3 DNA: TGTGCCAGCAGCGTAGAGGGACAGGGACAAGAGACCCAGTACTTC. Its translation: CASSVEGQGQETQYF. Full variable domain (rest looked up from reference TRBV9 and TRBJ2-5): DSGVTQTPKHLITATGQRVTLRCSPRSGDLSVYWYQQSLDQGLQFLIQYYNGEERAKGNILERFSAQQFPDLHSELNLSSLELGDSALYFCASSVEGQGQETQYFGPGTRLLVL.

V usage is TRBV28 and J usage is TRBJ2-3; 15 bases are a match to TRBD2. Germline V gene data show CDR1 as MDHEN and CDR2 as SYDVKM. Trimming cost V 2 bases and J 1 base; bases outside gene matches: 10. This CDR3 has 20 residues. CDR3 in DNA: TGTGCCAGCAGTTTAAACCCACCCAGGACTAGCGGGGGGGGCACAGATACGCAGTATTTT. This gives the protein CASSLNPPRTSGGGTDTQYF.

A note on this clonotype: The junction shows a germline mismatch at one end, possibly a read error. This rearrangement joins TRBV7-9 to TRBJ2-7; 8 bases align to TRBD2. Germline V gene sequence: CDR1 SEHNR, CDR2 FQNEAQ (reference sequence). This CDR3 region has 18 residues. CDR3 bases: TGTGCCAGCAGCCCACAAGATGGGGAAAGCGGGAGCTCTTACGAACAGTACTTC. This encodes CASSPQDGESGSSYEQYF.

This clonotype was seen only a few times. The chain's CDR3 is CASSSRAVTHSPLHF. In DNA form, the CDR3 reads TGCGCCAGCAGCTCCCGGGCGGTTACTCATTCACCCCTCCACTTT. V gene TRBV5-1 combines with J gene TRBJ1-6; D is unclear. With 3 bases removed from V and 8 bases from J, the gap between germline ends came to 15 bases. Germline V CDR1 and CDR2: SGHRS, YFSETQ. CDR3 size: 15 residues.

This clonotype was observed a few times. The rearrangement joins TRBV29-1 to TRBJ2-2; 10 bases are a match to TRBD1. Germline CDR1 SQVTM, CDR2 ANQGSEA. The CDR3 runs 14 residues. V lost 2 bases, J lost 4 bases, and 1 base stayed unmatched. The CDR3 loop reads CSVERDRGTGELFF. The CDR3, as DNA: TGCAGCGTTGAAAGGGACAGGGGCACCGGGGAGCTGTTTTTT.

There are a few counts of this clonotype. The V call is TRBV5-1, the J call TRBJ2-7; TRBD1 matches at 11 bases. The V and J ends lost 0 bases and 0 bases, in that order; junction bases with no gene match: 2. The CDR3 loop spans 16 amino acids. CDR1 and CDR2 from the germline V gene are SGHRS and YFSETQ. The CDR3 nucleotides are TGCGCCAGCAGCTTGGGGGACAGGGGGTACTCCTACGAGCAGTACTTC. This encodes CASSLGDRGYSYEQYF.

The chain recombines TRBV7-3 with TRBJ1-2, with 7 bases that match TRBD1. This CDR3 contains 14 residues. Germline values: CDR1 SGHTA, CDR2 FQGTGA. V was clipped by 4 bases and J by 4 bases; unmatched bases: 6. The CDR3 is CASSSRQGVYGYTF. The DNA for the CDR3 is TGTGCCAGCAGCTCCCGACAGGGCGTCTATGGCTACACCTTC. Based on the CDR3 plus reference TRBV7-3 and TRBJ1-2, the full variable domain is GAGVSQTPSNKVTEKGKYVELRCDPISGHTALYWYRQSLGQGPEFLIYFQGTGAADDSGLPNDRFFAVRPEGSVSTLKIQRTERGDSAVYLCASSSRQGVYGYTFGSGTRLTVV.

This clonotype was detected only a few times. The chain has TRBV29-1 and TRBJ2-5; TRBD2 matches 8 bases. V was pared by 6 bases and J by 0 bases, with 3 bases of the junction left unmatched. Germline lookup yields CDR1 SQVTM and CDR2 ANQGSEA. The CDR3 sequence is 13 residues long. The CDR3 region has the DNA TGCAGCGTCGTACTAGCGGACCAAGAGACCCAGTACTTC. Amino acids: CSVVLADQETQYF. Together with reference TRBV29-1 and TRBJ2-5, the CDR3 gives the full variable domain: SAVISQKPSRDICQRGTSLTIQCQVDSQVTMMFWYRQQPGQSLTLIATANQGSEATYESGFVIDKFPISRPNLTFSTLTVSNMSPEDSSIYLCSVVLADQETQYFGPGTRLLVL.

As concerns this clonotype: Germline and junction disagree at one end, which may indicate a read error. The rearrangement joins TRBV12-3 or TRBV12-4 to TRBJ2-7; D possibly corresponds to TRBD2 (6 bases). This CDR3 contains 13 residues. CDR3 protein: CASSFLGGHEQYF. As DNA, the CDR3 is TGCGCCAGCAGTTTTTTGGGGGGACACGAGCAGTACTTC.

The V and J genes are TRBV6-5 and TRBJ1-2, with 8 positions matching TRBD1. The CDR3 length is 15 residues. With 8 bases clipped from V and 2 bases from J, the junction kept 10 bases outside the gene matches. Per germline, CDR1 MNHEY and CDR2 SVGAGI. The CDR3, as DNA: TGTGCCAGCTCAAGGACAGGGTCGGAAAACTATGGCTACACCTTC. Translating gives CASSRTGSENYGYTF.

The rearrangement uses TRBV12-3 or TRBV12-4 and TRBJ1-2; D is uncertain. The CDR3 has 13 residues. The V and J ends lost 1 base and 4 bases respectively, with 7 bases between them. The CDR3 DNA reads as TGTGCCAGCAGTTTAGGAGGCATCTATGGCTACACCTTC. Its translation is CASSLGGIYGYTF.

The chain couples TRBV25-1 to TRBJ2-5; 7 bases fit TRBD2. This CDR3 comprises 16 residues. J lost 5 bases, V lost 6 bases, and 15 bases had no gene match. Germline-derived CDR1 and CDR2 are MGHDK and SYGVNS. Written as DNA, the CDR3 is TGTGCCAGCAGATCTTGGGGAGGGTCCGGTCCGGAGACCCAGTACTTC. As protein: CASRSWGGSGPETQYF.

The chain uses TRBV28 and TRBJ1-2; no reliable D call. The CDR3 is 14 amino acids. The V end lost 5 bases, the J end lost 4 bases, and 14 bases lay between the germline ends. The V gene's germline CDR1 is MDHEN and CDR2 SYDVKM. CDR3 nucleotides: TGTGCCAGCAGTCCCCCGGGAGGGAGCTATGGCTACACCTTC. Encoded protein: CASSPPGGSYGYTF.

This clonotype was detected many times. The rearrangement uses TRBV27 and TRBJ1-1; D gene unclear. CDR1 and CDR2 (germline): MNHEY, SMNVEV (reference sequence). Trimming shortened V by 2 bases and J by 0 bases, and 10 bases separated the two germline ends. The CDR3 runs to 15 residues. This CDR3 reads CASSLGSRVNTEAFF. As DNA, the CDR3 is TGTGCCAGCAGTTTAGGGAGTCGGGTGAACACTGAAGCTTTCTTT.

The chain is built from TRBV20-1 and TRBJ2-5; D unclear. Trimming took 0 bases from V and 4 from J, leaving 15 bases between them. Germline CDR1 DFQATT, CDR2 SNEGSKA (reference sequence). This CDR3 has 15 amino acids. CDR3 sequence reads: CSAREQGFVGETQYF. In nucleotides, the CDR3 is TGCAGTGCTAGAGAACAAGGATTCGTTGGAGAGACCCAGTACTTC.

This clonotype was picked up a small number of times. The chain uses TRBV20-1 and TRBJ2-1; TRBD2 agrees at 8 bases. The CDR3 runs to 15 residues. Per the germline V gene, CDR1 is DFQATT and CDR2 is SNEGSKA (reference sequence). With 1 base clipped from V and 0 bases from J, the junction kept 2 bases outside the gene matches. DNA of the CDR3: TGCAGTGCTAGAGGCGGGGGGAGCTCCTACAATGAGCAGTTCTTC. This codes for CSARGGGSSYNEQFF.

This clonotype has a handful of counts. The CDR3 loop is CASSLAGGQSGANVLTF. In nucleotides, the CDR3 is TGCGCCAGCAGCTTGGCTGGGGGCCAGTCTGGGGCCAACGTCCTGACTTTC. The V and J genes are TRBV5-1 and TRBJ2-6; the D gene is possibly TRBD1 (6 bases). In germline, CDR1 is SGHRS, CDR2 YFSETQ. This CDR3 comprises 17 residues. Trimming took 0 bases from V and 1 from J, leaving 11 bases between them.

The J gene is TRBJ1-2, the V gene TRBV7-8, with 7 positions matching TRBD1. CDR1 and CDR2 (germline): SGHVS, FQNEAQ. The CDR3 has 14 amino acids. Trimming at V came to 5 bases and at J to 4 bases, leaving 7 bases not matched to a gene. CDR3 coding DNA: TGTGCCAGCAGCGACTGGGACAGTGCCTATGGCTACACCTTC. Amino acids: CASSDWDSAYGYTF. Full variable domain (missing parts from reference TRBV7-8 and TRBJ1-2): GAGVSQSPRYKVAKRGQDVALRCDPISGHVSLFWYQQALGQGPEFLTYFQNEAQLDKSGLPSDRFFAERPEGSVSTLKIQRTQQEDSAVYLCASSDWDSAYGYTFGSGTRLTVV.

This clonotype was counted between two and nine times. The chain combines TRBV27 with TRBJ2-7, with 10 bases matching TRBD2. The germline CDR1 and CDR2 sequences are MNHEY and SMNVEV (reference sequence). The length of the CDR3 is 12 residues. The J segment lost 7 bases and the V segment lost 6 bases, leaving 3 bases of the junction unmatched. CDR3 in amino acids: CASRRLAGEQYF. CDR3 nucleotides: TGTGCCAGCAGAAGACTAGCGGGTGAGCAGTACTTC.

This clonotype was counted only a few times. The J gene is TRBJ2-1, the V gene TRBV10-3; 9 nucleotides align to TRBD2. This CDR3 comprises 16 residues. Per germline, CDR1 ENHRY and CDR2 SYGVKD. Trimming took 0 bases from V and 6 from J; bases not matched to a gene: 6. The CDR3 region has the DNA TGTGCCATCAGTGAGTCGCGGGAGGGTCAGGGCAATGAGCAGTTCTTC. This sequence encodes CAISESREGQGNEQFF.

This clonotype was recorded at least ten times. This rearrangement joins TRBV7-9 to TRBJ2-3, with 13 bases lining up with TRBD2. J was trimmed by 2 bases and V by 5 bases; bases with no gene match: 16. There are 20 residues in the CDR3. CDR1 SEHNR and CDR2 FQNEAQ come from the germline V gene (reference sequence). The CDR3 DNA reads TGTGCCAGCAGCCCAGAGTGGACTAGCGGGGGTACCCACACCACAGATACGCAGTATTTT. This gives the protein CASSPEWTSGGTHTTDTQYF.

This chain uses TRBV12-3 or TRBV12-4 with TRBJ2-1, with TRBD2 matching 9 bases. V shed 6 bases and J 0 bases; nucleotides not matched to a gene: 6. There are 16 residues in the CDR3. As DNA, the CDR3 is TGTGCCAGCAGCCAGACTAGCGGAGCCTCCTACAATGAGCAGTTCTTC. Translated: CASSQTSGASYNEQFF.

This CDR3 reads CASSQGGGLEGYTF. Written as DNA, the CDR3 is TGTGCCAGCAGCCAAGGGGGGGGTTTGGAGGGCTACACCTTC. The gene calls are TRBV3-1 and TRBJ1-2; a possible D gene is TRBD1 (5 bases). Germline CDR1 is LGHDT and CDR2 is YNNKEL (reference sequence). V was shortened by 1 base and J by 8 bases, with 14 bases between the two germline ends. The CDR3 is made up of 14 amino acids.